Presented here are 25 T cell receptor beta chains from one specimen sequenced in a study of Ad26.COV2.S vaccination and SARS-CoV-2 variants. TCRdb's table, derived via immunoSEQ multiplex PCR, lists solely in-frame clones and lacks some. The table shows about 97,000 clones, with roughly 75% occurring only once. The starting material was peripheral blood, obtained after recovery from COVID-19. The receptors here all came from a human donor who had recovered from COVID-19.

The chain carries TRBV7-9 and TRBJ2-7; D is unresolved. Germline lookup yields CDR1 SEHNR and CDR2 FQNEAQ (reference sequence). The CDR3 is 10 residues long. V gave up 8 bases and J gave up 3 bases, with 5 bases separating them. CDR3 amino acids: CASGNYEQYF. The CDR3 DNA follows: TGTGCCAGCGGAAACTACGAGCAGTACTTC.

The V and J genes are TRBV12-3 or TRBV12-4 and TRBJ1-2; no clear D gene. The CDR3 is 13 residues long. Between the trimmed V and J ends, which lost 8 bases and 5 bases, there was a span of 15 bases. Here the CDR3 DNA reads TGTGCCAGCGCGAGGCTGAATCGATATGGCTACACCTTC. Protein sequence: CASARLNRYGYTF.

V usage is TRBV7-6 and J usage is TRBJ2-3; unclear D gene. V was clipped by 1 base and J by 0 bases, with 8 bases between them. The CDR3 covers 15 residues. The germline V gene encodes CDR1 SGHVS and CDR2 FNYEAQ. CDR3 coding DNA: TGTGCCAGCAGCTTAGGGGGTAGGAGCACAGATACGCAGTATTTT. Its protein is CASSLGGRSTDTQYF.

The chain employs TRBV21-1 and TRBJ1-2; no check of the table's D call, TRBD1, against the DNA was made. TRBV21-1 corresponds to a pseudogene. CDR3 length equals 13 residues. Written as DNA, the CDR3 is TGTGCCAGCGGACCCTCAGGGTCGAATGGCTACACCTTC. Its protein is CASGPSGSNGYTF.

V is TRBV11-3 and J is TRBJ2-2, with D perhaps TRBD1 or TRBD2 (6 bases each). Germline values: CDR1 SGHNT, CDR2 YENEEA. CDR3 size: 15 residues. V lost 5 bases and J 4 bases, leaving 14 bases between the germline ends. CDR3 sequence (DNA): TGTGCCAGCAGCAACAGGGACTTGCCCACCGGGGAGCTGTTTTTT. It codes for CASSNRDLPTGELFF.

This clone has only a few counts. V is TRBV9 and J is TRBJ2-5; the D is unclear. The length of the CDR3 is 13 residues. Germline CDR1 and CDR2: SGDLS and YYNGEE. Trimming left V 1 base short and J 5 bases short, with 9 bases between. The CDR3 region is CASSVMPRETQYF. Written as DNA, the CDR3 is TGTGCCAGCAGCGTAATGCCCAGGGAGACCCAGTACTTC.

The V gene is TRBV6-5, the J gene TRBJ1-2, with TRBD1 as a possible D gene (6 bases). The V end lost 7 bases, the J end lost 8 bases, and 20 bases lay between the germline ends. Germline values: CDR1 MNHEY, CDR2 SVGAGI. CDR3 length: 14 amino acids. The CDR3 DNA is TGTGCCAGCAACCCGGGACAAAATTCGGGGGGCTACACCTTC. Translated, it gives CASNPGQNSGGYTF.

The chain employs TRBV6-5 and TRBJ2-1, with 11 bases identical to TRBD2. The germline V gene has CDR1 MNHEY and CDR2 SVGAGI. V was clipped by 5 bases and J by 5 bases; unmatched bases: 2. The CDR3 totals 14 residues. This CDR3 reads CASSLAGGHNEQFF. For the CDR3, the DNA is TGTGCCAGCAGTCTAGCGGGGGGCCACAATGAGCAGTTCTTC.

This chain uses TRBV19 with TRBJ2-5; either TRBD1 or TRBD2 may supply D (5 bases each). V was cut by 5 bases and J by 2 bases, with 18 bases left in between. The length of the CDR3 is 16 residues. Germline CDR1 LNHDA, CDR2 SQIVND (reference sequence). CDR3 sequence (DNA): TGTGCCAGTAGTTCAAAGGGAGCTTGGACACAAGAGACCCAGTACTTC. As protein: CASSSKGAWTQETQYF.

The CDR3 here is CASSLVPGQGGNQPQHF. The CDR3 DNA reads as TGTGCCAGCAGCTTGGTGCCGGGACAGGGGGGCAATCAGCCCCAGCATTTT. The chain uses TRBV7-3 and TRBJ1-5, with 11 bases lining up with TRBD1. The CDR3 sequence is 17 residues long. Germline trimming cut 3 bases from V and 2 bases from J; bases unmatched to any gene: 6. CDR1 is SGHTA, CDR2 FQGTGA, per germline. Using reference TRBV7-3 and TRBJ1-5 for the parts outside the CDR3, the full variable domain is GAGVSQTPSNKVTEKGKYVELRCDPISGHTALYWYRQSLGQGPEFLIYFQGTGAADDSGLPNDRFFAVRPEGSVSTLKIQRTERGDSAVYLCASSLVPGQGGNQPQHFGDGTRLSIL.

This chain connects TRBV6-2 or TRBV6-3 to TRBJ1-4, with D uncertain. Per germline, CDR1 MNHEY and CDR2 SVGEGT. The length of the CDR3 is 15 residues. V lost 1 base, J lost 0 bases, and 6 bases lay in between. CDR3: CASSYWGTTNEKLFF. The CDR3 coding sequence is TGTGCCAGCAGTTACTGGGGAACAACTAATGAAAAACTGTTTTTT.

The chain links TRBV5-6 to TRBJ2-7; D is unresolved. CDR3 size: 13 residues. The V gene's germline CDR1 is SGHDT and CDR2 YYEEEE. V gave up 5 bases and J gave up 0 bases, with 9 bases separating them. CDR3 bases: TGTGCCAGCAGTGGAGACGGCTCCTACGAGCAGTACTTC. Amino acids: CASSGDGSYEQYF.

The chain links TRBV7-6 to TRBJ2-3; TRBD1 matches at 8 bases. Germline CDR1 and CDR2: SGHVS and FNYEAQ. The CDR3 consists of 14 residues. J was trimmed by 5 bases and V by 1 base; bases with no gene match: 2. The CDR3 spells CASSLGTGLDTQYF. DNA for the CDR3: TGTGCCAGCAGCTTAGGGACAGGGTTAGATACGCAGTATTTT. The complete variable domain, with remaining parts taken from reference TRBV7-6 and TRBJ2-3, reads GAGVSQSPRYKVTKRGQDVALRCDPISGHVSLYWYRQALGQGPEFLTYFNYEAQQDKSGLPNDRFSAERPEGSISTLTIQRTEQRDSAMYRCASSLGTGLDTQYFGPGTRLTVL.

This rearrangement joins TRBV10-3 to TRBJ2-1; D is perhaps TRBD2 (6 bases). Germline CDR1 reads ENHRY; CDR2 reads SYGVKD. This CDR3 is 14 amino acids long. V gave up 8 bases and J gave up 0 bases, with 11 bases separating them. The CDR3, as DNA: TGTGCCATCGCCGGGACTGACTCCTACAATGAGCAGTTCTTC. It encodes CAIAGTDSYNEQFF.

This clone has just a few counts. The CDR3 spells CASSKDQPTGNTIYF. CDR3 DNA sequence: TGTGCCAGCAGCAAGGACCAACCGACGGGAAACACCATATATTTT. The chain carries TRBV5-4 and TRBJ1-3; no definite D call. Germline V CDR1 and CDR2: SGHNT, YYREEE (reference sequence). The CDR3 has 15 amino acids. V lost 4 bases to trimming and J lost 4 bases, with 15 bases between them. The whole variable domain, filled in from reference TRBV5-4 and TRBJ1-3, reads ETGVTQSPTHLIKTRGQQVTLRCSSQSGHNTVSWYQQALGQGPQFIFQYYREEENGRGNFPPRFSGLQFPNYSSELNVNALELDDSALYLCASSKDQPTGNTIYFGEGSWLTVV.

This clone was detected a few times. The chain couples TRBV27 to TRBJ2-7; 10 nucleotides match TRBD2. This CDR3 is 17 amino acids long. Germline V lookup: CDR1 MNHEY, CDR2 SMNVEV (reference sequence). V lost 5 bases to trimming and J lost 0 bases; unmatched junction nucleotides: 10. The CDR3 here is CASSPHPSGGFSYEQYF. The CDR3 bases are TGTGCCAGCAGTCCACACCCTAGCGGGGGTTTCTCCTACGAGCAGTACTTC.

This clone was recorded once. This sequence joins TRBV3-1 (or the pseudogene TRBV3-2) and TRBJ1-6; 8 bases are a match to TRBD1. V was clipped by 1 base and J by 5 bases; unmatched bases: 4. The CDR3 loop spans 16 amino acids. Germline V gene data show CDR1 as LGHDT and CDR2 as YNNKEL (reference sequence). CDR3 bases: TGTGCCAGCAGCCAAGGGTCGGGACAGGATAATTCACCCCTCCACTTT. This translates into CASSQGSGQDNSPLHF.

This clone occurred many times. This sequence joins TRBV4-1 and TRBJ1-1; D ambiguous. Germline CDR1 is MGHRA and CDR2 is YSYEKL. The CDR3 spans 13 residues. V was shortened by 6 bases and J by 5 bases, with 13 bases between the two germline ends. The CDR3 DNA reads TGCGCCAGCAGGTTGGATTGGGGAACTGAAGCTTTCTTT. Protein: CASRLDWGTEAFF.

The rearrangement links TRBV2 to TRBJ2-7; perhaps TRBD1 as D (5 bases). The ends were cut back, 3 bases at V and 2 bases at J, with 11 bases in the middle. Germline V lookup: CDR1 SNHLY, CDR2 FYNNEI. The CDR3 has 14 amino acids. CDR3 sequence: CASSEGRVTYEQYF. Here the CDR3 DNA reads TGTGCCAGCAGTGAGGGCAGGGTCACCTACGAGCAGTACTTC.

The chain is built from TRBV7-5 and TRBJ1-3; TRBD1 reflects the table's D call only, with no check against the DNA. TRBV7-5 is shown as a pseudogene. CDR3 length equals 15 residues. The CDR3 loop is CVRSRPGFGGNTIYF. The CDR3 DNA follows: TGTGTCAGAAGCCGACCAGGGTTCGGTGGAAACACCATATATTTT.

This rearrangement joins TRBV7-6 to TRBJ2-7, with 7 nucleotides matching TRBD2. The length of the CDR3 is 15 residues. V was pared by 5 bases and J by 5 bases, with 12 bases of the junction left unmatched. Germline CDR1 reads SGHVS; CDR2 reads FNYEAQ. CDR3 bases: TGTGCCAGCAGCCCATTGGGGGGGTTAGTCAACGAGCAGTACTTC. Its translation: CASSPLGGLVNEQYF.

V and J are TRBV19 and TRBJ1-5; D call uncertain. From germline, CDR1 is LNHDA and CDR2 SQIVND (reference sequence). CDR3 size: 14 residues. Trimming removed 1 base at V and 6 bases at J, with 10 bases between. The CDR3 nucleotides are TGTGCCAGTAGTATAGTAGGCGTTAGTCAGCCCCAGCATTTT. This gives the protein CASSIVGVSQPQHF.

This rearrangement joins TRBV2 to TRBJ2-3; 7 nucleotides line up with TRBD2. Germline CDR1 is SNHLY and CDR2 is FYNNEI. The junction had 7 bases not matched to a gene; V was cut back by 6 bases and J by 1 base. This CDR3 has 15 residues. The CDR3, as DNA: TGTGCCAGCAGCCTCGGCCGGGGGGGCACAGATACGCAGTATTTT. This gives the protein CASSLGRGGTDTQYF.

The chain has TRBV6-5 and TRBJ2-5; perhaps TRBD1 as D (6 bases). CDR1 and CDR2 (germline): MNHEY, SVGAGI. Trimming removed 8 bases at V and 0 bases at J, with 16 bases between. This CDR3 contains 15 residues. The CDR3 coding sequence is TGTGCCAGCGAGAGAGCTACAGGGAACCAAGAGACCCAGTACTTC. This gives the protein CASERATGNQETQYF.

The rearrangement joins TRBV27 to TRBJ2-2; D may correspond to TRBD1 or TRBD2 (5 bases each). Germline V gene data show CDR1 as MNHEY and CDR2 as SMNVEV (reference sequence). The CDR3 sequence is 15 residues long. The V end was cut by 1 base, the J end by 6 bases, with 12 bases between. The CDR3 region is CASSLLSRDPGELFF. As DNA, the CDR3 is TGTGCCAGCAGTTTATTATCGAGGGACCCCGGGGAGCTGTTTTTT.